The 19 T cell receptor beta chains below all came from one sample that was sequenced in a study of T cell responses to AZD1222 COVID-19 vaccine. Repertoires were generated with immunoSEQ multiplex PCR, while TCRdb's copy carries only in-frame clones and drops some. The table records about 160,000 clones, approximately 88% of them present only once. Here the sequenced sample was peripheral blood, taken 28 days after the second AZD1222 dose. These TCRs come from an adult who received the AZD1222 COVID-19 vaccine.

The rearrangement joins TRBV3-1 (or the pseudogene TRBV3-2) to TRBJ2-1; D not resolved. V was pared by 4 bases and J by 4 bases, with 2 bases between. The germline V gene has CDR1 LGHDT and CDR2 YNNKEL (reference sequence). CDR3 length: 11 residues. CDR3 protein: CASSLYNEQFF. The CDR3 nucleotides are TGTGCCAGCAGCCTATACAATGAGCAGTTCTTC.

The gene calls are TRBV7-9 and TRBJ1-1, with D perhaps TRBD1 (6 bases). Trimming cost V 2 bases and J 0 bases, with 13 bases left between them. There are 16 residues in the CDR3. Germline values: CDR1 SEHNR, CDR2 FQNEAQ (reference sequence). The CDR3 is CASSLQTGNMNTEAFF. The CDR3 DNA follows: TGTGCCAGCAGCTTACAGACAGGCAATATGAACACTGAAGCTTTCTTT.

J is TRBJ2-2 and V is TRBV5-6, with a weak D call TRBD1 (6 bases). The V and J ends lost 0 bases and 6 bases respectively, with 9 bases between them. Germline V lookup: CDR1 SGHDT, CDR2 YYEEEE. The CDR3 has 14 residues. The CDR3 is CASSLDTGPGELFF. In DNA form, the CDR3 reads TGTGCCAGCAGCTTGGATACAGGGCCCGGGGAGCTGTTTTTT. The variable domain in full, completed from reference TRBV5-6 and TRBJ2-2, reads DAGVTQSPTHLIKTRGQQVTLRCSPKSGHDTVSWYQQALGQGPQFIFQYYEEEERQRGNFPDRFSGHQFPNYSSELNVNALLLGDSALYLCASSLDTGPGELFFGEGSRLTVL.

The chain links TRBV3-1 (or the pseudogene TRBV3-2) to TRBJ1-1; D unclear. Trimming pared 8 bases from V and 1 base from J, leaving 14 bases between. The CDR3 runs 14 residues. Germline V lookup: CDR1 LGHDT, CDR2 YNNKEL (reference sequence). DNA of the CDR3: TGTGCCAGCTCATTCGGGAGCCGGAACACTGAAGCTTTCTTT. This sequence encodes CASSFGSRNTEAFF.

The V and J genes are TRBV5-6 and TRBJ1-2; D unclear. The CDR3 extends over 13 amino acids. Trimming removed 4 bases from V and 4 bases from J, with 11 bases in between. Germline lookup yields CDR1 SGHDT and CDR2 YYEEEE. The CDR3 bases are TGTGCCAGCAGCAGAAACAGCCCCTATGGCTACACCTTC. Residues: CASSRNSPYGYTF.

The J gene is TRBJ1-5, the V gene TRBV12-5; D not certain. V lost 5 bases, J lost 1 base, and 3 bases lay in between. Germline V gene data show CDR1 as LGHNT and CDR2 as FRNRAP. The CDR3 has 12 amino acids. The CDR3 loop is CASGGSNQPQHF. The CDR3 DNA follows: TGTGCTAGTGGTGGGAGCAATCAGCCCCAGCATTTT.

The J gene is TRBJ2-3, the V gene TRBV11-3; D is ambiguous. The CDR3 extends over 13 amino acids. Germline CDR1 and CDR2: SGHNT and YENEEA. The germline V and J ends were trimmed by 5 bases and 1 base, with 7 bases remaining between them. The CDR3 sequence: CASSPRGTDTQYF. The CDR3 coding sequence is TGTGCCAGCAGCCCCCGGGGCACAGATACGCAGTATTTT.

The CDR3 sequence: CSVPNQPQHF. The CDR3 bases are TGCAGTGTCCCTAATCAGCCCCAGCATTTT. V usage is TRBV20-1 and J usage is TRBJ1-5; D not certain. Per the germline V gene, CDR1 is DFQATT and CDR2 is SNEGSKA (reference sequence). The CDR3 contains 10 residues. Trimming took off 7 bases at V and 4 bases at J, with 5 bases between the two ends.

The rearrangement links TRBV5-6 to TRBJ1-2; no clear D gene. CDR3 length equals 12 residues. Between the trimmed V and J ends, which lost 4 bases and 4 bases, there was a span of 8 bases. The germline CDR1 and CDR2 sequences are SGHDT and YYEEEE. The DNA of the CDR3 is TGTGCCAGCAGCCCTGGGAGCTATGGCTACACCTTC. The encoded protein is CASSPGSYGYTF.

The count of this clone is one. At one end the junction does not follow the germline gene, possibly because of a read error. This chain connects TRBV6-5 to TRBJ1-2; D is ambiguous. The CDR3 loop spans 13 amino acids. CDR1 is MNHEY, CDR2 SVGAGI, per germline. In DNA form, the CDR3 reads TGTGCCAGCAGTTATACAGAGAACTATGACTACACCTTC. It codes for CASSYTENYDYTF.

This sequence joins TRBV7-9 and TRBJ2-2; unclear D gene. Trimming cost V 1 base and J 4 bases, with 7 bases left between them. Germline V gene sequence: CDR1 SEHNR, CDR2 FQNEAQ (reference sequence). This CDR3 contains 14 residues. CDR3 nucleotide sequence: TGTGCCAGCAGCTTAGTTGGGTTCACCGGGGAGCTGTTTTTT. Encoded protein: CASSLVGFTGELFF.

The chain joins TRBV19 to TRBJ1-2, with D hard to call. Germline V gene data show CDR1 as LNHDA and CDR2 as SQIVND (reference sequence). This CDR3 has 14 residues. V lost 2 bases and J lost 0, with 7 bases in between. CDR3 sequence (DNA): TGTGCCAGTAGTATATACGGAACTAACTATGGCTACACCTTC. This translates into CASSIYGTNYGYTF.

The chain recombines TRBV9 with TRBJ1-2; tentatively, D is TRBD1 (5 bases). Trimming took 0 bases from V and 3 from J, leaving 12 bases between them. Germline-derived CDR1 and CDR2 are SGDLS and YYNGEE. The length of the CDR3 is 15 residues. Here the CDR3 reads CASSVGGGNDYGYTF. For the CDR3, the DNA is TGTGCCAGCAGCGTAGGTGGGGGGAACGACTATGGCTACACCTTC.

The chain employs TRBV6-5 and TRBJ1-1; D ambiguous. Germline V gene data show CDR1 as MNHEY and CDR2 as SVGAGI. The CDR3 loop spans 14 amino acids. The germline V and J ends were trimmed by 3 bases and 5 bases, with 13 bases remaining between them. CDR3 sequence (DNA): TGTGCCAGCAGTTATCTTGGGGAAATAACTGAAGCTTTCTTT. Translated, it gives CASSYLGEITEAFF.

The chain uses TRBV5-1 and TRBJ2-1; D is undetermined. The length of the CDR3 is 13 residues. Germline CDR1 is SGHRS and CDR2 is YFSETQ. Trimming cost V 0 bases and J 5 bases, with 6 bases left between them. The CDR3: CASSLGVHNEQFF. In nucleotides, the CDR3 is TGCGCCAGCAGCTTGGGGGTCCACAATGAGCAGTTCTTC.

A few counts support this clone. The chain joins TRBV10-3 to TRBJ2-7; D remains ambiguous. Germline V gene lookup returns CDR1 ENHRY and CDR2 SYGVKD. Deletions cut 2 bases from V and 4 bases from J, with 12 bases between. This CDR3 is built from 14 residues. CDR3 sequence (DNA): TGTGCCATCAGTGAGCTGCAGCGTCGGTACGAGCAGTACTTC. Its translation is CAISELQRRYEQYF.

V gene TRBV5-5 combines with J gene TRBJ1-5; the match to TRBD1 covers 10 bases. From germline, CDR1 is SGHKS and CDR2 YYEKEE (reference sequence). This CDR3 comprises 18 residues. V lost 2 bases and J lost 0; bases outside the gene matches: 8. The CDR3 loop reads CASSLGGQGSTSNQPQHF. CDR3 coding DNA: TGTGCCAGCAGCTTAGGGGGACAGGGGAGCACTAGCAATCAGCCCCAGCATTTT.

The chain joins TRBV7-2 to TRBJ1-5, with no clear D. The CDR3 is 15 amino acids. Between the trimmed V and J ends, which lost 1 base and 9 bases, there was a span of 16 bases. The germline V gene encodes CDR1 SGHTA and CDR2 FQGNSA. The CDR3 loop is CASSLGGRAISPQHF. In DNA, the CDR3 is TGTGCCAGCAGCTTAGGCGGGAGGGCAATCTCGCCCCAGCATTTT.

This chain links TRBV6-1 with TRBJ2-7; TRBD1 matches at 9 bases. CDR1 is MNHNS and CDR2 is SASEGT in the germline V gene. V shed 3 bases, J shed 2 bases, and the junction held 2 bases outside the gene matches. This CDR3 has 14 amino acids. The CDR3 loop is CASSEGTGPYEQYF. CDR3 DNA: TGTGCCAGCAGTGAGGGGACAGGGCCCTACGAGCAGTACTTC.